This paragraph covers one TCR beta chain sequence. This entry comes from a study of cytomegalovirus exposure and HLA in healthy donors. 60 Vbeta and 13 Jbeta primers were used in PCR. Some clones are missing from TCRdb's copy, which holds only in-frame ones; the method was immunoSEQ multiplex PCR. The table includes 210,000 or so clones, around nine tenths detected once. The sequenced material came from PBMCs. This sequence was found in a woman aged 18-29 years in good health and CMV-seronegative.

CDR3 residues: CASCRTGQDTQYF. CDR3 DNA sequence: TGTGCCAGCTGCCGGACAGGGCAGGATACGCAGTATTTT. V and J are TRBV6-5 and TRBJ2-3; TRBD1 matches 8 bases. With 8 bases clipped from V and 6 bases from J, the junction kept 7 bases outside the gene matches. Germline assignment: CDR1 MNHEY and CDR2 SVGAGI. This CDR3 spans 13 amino acids.